These 28 T cell receptor beta chains were sequenced from one sample in a study of T cells in Graves' hyperthyroidism and ophthalmopathy. Amplification targeted TCR beta CDR3 regions from RNA transcripts. Carried out on the TCR CDR3, a first-round RT-PCR used the HTBI primer set. TCRdb re-called the multiplex PCR reads with MiXCR, one entry per CDR3 protein. The sample comprises nearly 750,000 distinct CDR3 sequences, roughly a third of which are singletons, and less than 40% rests with the top ten. Sequencing input: blood. The source of these receptors is a woman in her thirties or forties with Graves' hyperthyroidism.

This rearrangement joins TRBV4-3 to TRBJ2-5, with D hard to call. CDR1 LGHNA and CDR2 YSLEER come from the germline V gene. V dropped 0 bases and J dropped 11 bases, with 13 bases sitting between them. The CDR3 is 13 residues long. CDR3 amino acids: CASSQELAWGQYF. For the CDR3, the DNA is TGCGCCAGCAGCCAAGAGCTGGCTTGGGGACAGTACTTC.

This clonotype was recorded a few times. This chain links TRBV12-3 or TRBV12-4 with TRBJ2-7, with D possibly being TRBD1 (6 bases). The V end lost 2 bases, the J end lost 3 bases, and 17 bases lay between the germline ends. CDR3 length: 16 amino acids. For the CDR3, the DNA is TGTGCCAGCAGTTTATCGTGGGGGCTCAAGGGCTACGAGCAGTACTTC. It translates to CASSLSWGLKGYEQYF.

The table lists this clonotype with many counts. The CDR3 protein is CASSLPSNQPQHF. CDR3 coding DNA: TGTGCCAGCAGCCTCCCAAGCAATCAGCCCCAGCATTTT. V gene TRBV16 combines with J gene TRBJ1-5; no reliable D call. The V and J ends lost 4 bases and 1 base respectively, with 5 bases between them. This CDR3 is built from 13 residues. CDR1 KGHSY and CDR2 FQNENV come from the germline V gene. The full variable domain, completed using reference TRBV16 and TRBJ1-5, is GEEVAQTPKHLVRGEGQKAKLYCAPIKGHSYVFWYQQVLKNEFKFLISFQNENVFDETGMPKERFSAKCLPNSPCSLEIQATKLEDSAVYFCASSLPSNQPQHFGDGTRLSIL.

This clonotype occurred a few times. The V call is TRBV9, the J call TRBJ2-7, with 8 bases aligning to TRBD1. V was clipped by 3 bases and J by 3 bases; unmatched bases: 11. Germline-derived CDR1 and CDR2 are SGDLS and YYNGEE. The CDR3 length is 16 residues. The CDR3, as DNA: TGTGCCAGCAGCGGAGGTCCGGGACAGGAATACTACGAGCAGTACTTC. Its translation is CASSGGPGQEYYEQYF.

Remarks on this clonotype: Since a much larger clone is just one base distant, this may be a read error. The chain carries TRBV20-1 and TRBJ2-7; D gene unclear. Germline CDR1 reads DFQATT; CDR2 reads SNEGSKA (reference sequence). The CDR3 is 11 amino acids. The CDR3 protein is CSARDEQEQCF. The CDR3 region has the DNA TGCAGTGCTAGAGATGAGCAGGAGCAGTGCTTC.

The chain links TRBV2 to TRBJ1-4; 12 bases agree with TRBD1. The germline V gene has CDR1 SNHLY and CDR2 FYNNEI. Unmatched junction bases numbered 4, after V lost 11 bases and J lost 6 bases. The CDR3 loop spans 13 amino acids. CDR3 in amino acids: CAAGTGGHEKLFF. CDR3 bases: TGTGCCGCCGGGACAGGGGGCCATGAAAAACTGTTTTTT.

V usage is TRBV2 and J usage is TRBJ1-5; no firm D call. Germline assignment: CDR1 SNHLY and CDR2 FYNNEI. Trimming removed 6 bases from V and 5 bases from J, with 8 bases in between. CDR3 length equals 12 residues. The CDR3: CASRAGYQPQHF. CDR3 DNA: TGTGCCAGCAGGGCGGGATATCAGCCCCAGCATTTT.

In the case of this clonotype: It is unclear where the CDR3 begins or ends on the DNA, so no DNA is shown, and the CDR3 is as TCRdb lists it. The chain recombines TRBV9 with TRBJ2-2; the table assigns TRBD1, which was not confirmed against the DNA. The germline V gene has CDR1 SGDLS and CDR2 YYNGEE. The CDR3 is 14 residues long, ends included. Here the CDR3 reads CASSVAWGTGELLF.

V usage is TRBV6-6 and J usage is TRBJ2-5; a possible D gene is TRBD2 (6 bases). There are 16 residues in the CDR3. Per the germline V gene, CDR1 is MNHNY and CDR2 is SVGAGI (reference sequence). Trimming stripped 6 bases from V and 0 bases from J, with 17 bases between. In DNA form, the CDR3 reads TGTGCCAGCAGCCTCATGGGAGGACACAACCAAGAGACCCAGTACTTC. Its protein is CASSLMGGHNQETQYF.

This clonotype came up a few times. The chain recombines TRBV4-3 with TRBJ1-2; D is perhaps TRBD1 (5 bases). V lost 0 bases and J 6 bases, leaving 11 bases between the germline ends. CDR1 is LGHNA and CDR2 is YSLEER in the germline V gene. The CDR3 has 14 amino acids. The CDR3 DNA is TGCGCCAGCAGCCAAGATGGAGGGGTGAATGGCTACACCTTC. Protein product: CASSQDGGVNGYTF.

V is TRBV5-4 and J is TRBJ1-3; tentative D call: TRBD1 (6 bases). There are 15 residues in the CDR3. CDR1 SGHNT and CDR2 YYREEE come from the germline V gene (reference sequence). The V end was cut by 4 bases, the J end by 0 bases, with 11 bases between. The CDR3: CASSTGQNSGNTIYF. The DNA for the CDR3 is TGTGCCAGCAGCACGGGACAAAACTCTGGAAACACCATATATTTT.

V gene TRBV11-2 combines with J gene TRBJ2-3; D may be TRBD1 (6 bases). CDR1 is SGHAT and CDR2 is FQNNGV in the germline V gene. This CDR3 region has 13 residues. With 3 bases removed from V and 10 bases from J, the gap between germline ends came to 14 bases. CDR3 sequence reads: CASSFGRDTPQYF. In nucleotides, the CDR3 is TGTGCCAGCAGCTTCGGCCGGGACACGCCGCAGTATTTT.

This rearrangement joins TRBV10-3 to TRBJ1-2, with TRBD1 identical over 7 bases. The CDR3 totals 17 residues. Germline V lookup: CDR1 ENHRY, CDR2 SYGVKD. Trimming took 3 bases from V and 3 from J; bases not matched to a gene: 13. CDR3 residues: CAISDRLAGGGDYGYTF. Here the CDR3 DNA reads TGTGCCATCAGTGATCGACTAGCGGGAGGGGGCGACTATGGCTACACCTTC.

Only a few counts were recorded for this clonotype. The CDR3 DNA is TGTGCCAGCAGTTACGGTCTAGCCCAAGAGACCCAGTACTTC. This translates into CASSYGLAQETQYF. This chain connects TRBV6-2 or TRBV6-3 to TRBJ2-5; D is perhaps TRBD2 (5 bases). Trimming stripped 2 bases from V and 1 base from J, with 8 bases between. The CDR3 extends over 14 amino acids. Germline V gene sequence: CDR1 MNHEY, CDR2 SVGEGT.

This sequence joins TRBV6-1 and TRBJ1-2, with 12 positions matching TRBD1. With V trimmed by 5 bases and J by 8 bases, 9 bases remained unmatched. Germline V gene lookup returns CDR1 MNHNS and CDR2 SASEGT. The CDR3 consists of 15 residues. The CDR3 loop is CASSQPGQGAAGYTF. For the CDR3, the DNA is TGTGCCAGCAGTCAACCGGGACAGGGGGCGGCAGGCTACACCTTC.

The chain combines TRBV25-1 with TRBJ1-1; D is perhaps TRBD1 (6 bases). Trimming took off 5 bases at V and 1 base at J, with 14 bases between the two ends. The germline CDR1 and CDR2 sequences are MGHDK and SYGVNS. This CDR3 is built from 15 residues. In nucleotides, the CDR3 is TGTGCCAGCAGTTTCACGGACAGAAGGAACACTGAAGCTTTCTTT. It codes for CASSFTDRRNTEAFF.

This clonotype was detected ten times or more. The CDR3 loop is CASSFQGGTNSPLHF. CDR3 DNA sequence: TGTGCCAGCAGCTTTCAGGGAGGGACCAATTCACCCCTCCACTTT. V gene TRBV7-2 combines with J gene TRBJ1-6; possible D gene TRBD1, 5 bases. This CDR3 is 15 amino acids long. Germline V gene sequence: CDR1 SGHTA, CDR2 FQGNSA. V shed 3 bases and J shed 7 bases, with 13 bases lying between them.

This clonotype was seen at least ten times. The V call is TRBV7-2, the J call TRBJ2-5; D unclear. Germline V gene data show CDR1 as SGHTA and CDR2 as FQGNSA. V was pared by 4 bases and J by 3 bases, with 9 bases between. The CDR3 is 13 amino acids. As DNA, the CDR3 is TGTGCCAGCAGCTCGTCGCTAAAAGAGACCCAGTACTTC. Its protein is CASSSSLKETQYF.

This clonotype was observed a few times. This sequence joins TRBV28 and TRBJ1-1; D is undetermined. CDR1 is MDHEN and CDR2 is SYDVKM in the germline V gene. Trimming took off 7 bases at V and 7 bases at J, with 16 bases between the two ends. The length of the CDR3 is 13 residues. CDR3 nucleotides: TGTGCCAGCACCGTTATGGGAGCATATGAAGCTTTCTTT. Translation: CASTVMGAYEAFF. The whole variable domain, remainder taken from reference TRBV28 and TRBJ1-1, is DVKVTQSSRYLVKRTGEKVFLECVQDMDHENMFWYRQDPGLGLRLIYFSYDVKMKEKGDIPEGYSVSREKKERFSLILESASTNQTSMYLCASTVMGAYEAFFGQGTRLTVV.

The chain has TRBV7-2 and TRBJ2-5; perhaps TRBD2 as D (5 bases). CDR1 is SGHTA, CDR2 FQGNSA, per germline. This CDR3 comprises 14 residues. Trimming cost V 3 bases and J 4 bases, with 12 bases left between them. The CDR3 loop reads CASSFSEGAETQYF. CDR3 bases: TGTGCCAGCAGCTTTAGTGAGGGTGCAGAGACCCAGTACTTC.

As regards this clonotype: Possible read error: a much larger clone is one base away. The chain links TRBV6-5 to TRBJ1-2; a weak D match, TRBD1 (6 bases). Germline values: CDR1 MNHEY, CDR2 SVGAGI. This CDR3 has 13 amino acids. The CDR3 DNA reads as TGTGCCAGCAGTTACGGCAGGGACAATGGCCACACCTTC. This translates into CASSYGRDNGHTF.

This clonotype was detected a few times. The V call is TRBV7-2, the J call TRBJ2-7; TRBD2 matches 10 bases. V was clipped by 4 bases and J by 3 bases; unmatched bases: 12. Germline assignment: CDR1 SGHTA and CDR2 FQGNSA. The CDR3 runs to 17 residues. The CDR3 bases are TGTGCCAGCAGCTATGGTCCCCTAACTAGCGGGAACTACGAGCAGTACTTC. Encoded protein: CASSYGPLTSGNYEQYF.

The chain combines TRBV5-1 with TRBJ2-7; perhaps TRBD2 as D (5 bases). The CDR3 runs 14 residues. Trimming left V 0 bases short and J 6 bases short, with 13 bases between. The germline CDR1 and CDR2 sequences are SGHRS and YFSETQ. The CDR3, as DNA: TGCGCCAGCAGCTTGGTTCGGACCGGGGTCGAGCAGTACTTC. Residues: CASSLVRTGVEQYF.

This clonotype came up a few times. The CDR3: CASRPGLWVAEAFF. The CDR3 nucleotides read TGTGCCAGCAGACCGGGATTGTGGGTCGCTGAAGCTTTCTTT. The chain combines TRBV12-3 or TRBV12-4 with TRBJ1-1; no reliable D call. This CDR3 region has 14 residues. Trimming stripped 6 bases from V and 6 bases from J, with 17 bases between.

This clonotype occurred many times. This rearrangement joins TRBV7-8 to TRBJ1-2, with 8 bases matching TRBD1. The CDR3 extends over 14 amino acids. The J segment lost 8 bases and the V segment lost 4 bases, leaving 9 bases of the junction unmatched. Germline loops: CDR1 SGHVS, CDR2 FQNEAQ. DNA of the CDR3: TGTGCCAGCAGCTCGATTACAGGGGGGATCGGCTACACCTTC. It codes for CASSSITGGIGYTF.

This clonotype was recorded many times. V and J are TRBV29-1 and TRBJ2-7; D gene uncertain. V dropped 3 bases and J dropped 2 bases, with 11 bases sitting between them. CDR3 length: 13 amino acids. Germline values: CDR1 SQVTM, CDR2 ANQGSEA. CDR3: CSVDGQVPYEQYF. CDR3 nucleotide sequence: TGCAGCGTTGATGGGCAGGTACCCTACGAGCAGTACTTC.

V gene TRBV7-9 combines with J gene TRBJ1-2; D may be TRBD1 (5 bases). Germline loops: CDR1 SEHNR, CDR2 FQNEAQ (reference sequence). Trimming took 11 bases from V and 4 from J, leaving 20 bases between them. The CDR3 extends over 14 amino acids. CDR3 nucleotide sequence: TGTGCCTGGAGTGTTCGGGCGGGGCCCTATGGCTACACCTTC. It encodes CAWSVRAGPYGYTF.

This clonotype was recorded many times. The rearrangement uses TRBV10-3 and TRBJ1-1; maybe TRBD1 (5 bases). This CDR3 comprises 15 residues. V dropped 3 bases and J dropped 1 base, with 12 bases sitting between them. In germline, CDR1 is ENHRY, CDR2 SYGVKD. The CDR3 DNA is TGTGCCATCAGTGAAGCAGCAGGGTGGAACACTGAAGCTTTCTTT. Translating it yields CAISEAAGWNTEAFF.